Presented here are 10 T cell receptor beta chains from one specimen sequenced in a study of shared clonotypes between healthy human individuals. The table came from immunoSEQ multiplex PCR; TCRdb's copy has only in-frame clones and leaves some out. This sample has about 1,900,000 clones, with about 95% found just once. Selected positively for CCR7 and CD45RO-negative, naive CD8 cells excluded terminally differentiated effector memory CD45RA+ cells. The sequenced sample consisted of naive CD8+ T cells sorted from blood. Receptors originate from a man younger than 35 in good health.

V is TRBV6-1 and J is TRBJ1-4; maybe TRBD1 (5 bases). The CDR3 has 15 amino acids. In germline, CDR1 is MNHNS, CDR2 SASEGT. V shed 2 bases and J shed 6 bases, with 13 bases lying between them. CDR3 in DNA: TGTGCCAGCAGTGAAACCCCAGGGCTGGATGAAAAACTGTTTTTT. The encoded protein is CASSETPGLDEKLFF.

The V call is TRBV28, the J call TRBJ2-7; the match to TRBD1 covers 9 bases. Germline V gene lookup returns CDR1 MDHEN and CDR2 SYDVKM. The CDR3 is 13 residues long. V lost 6 bases to trimming and J lost 5 bases; unmatched junction nucleotides: 5. CDR3 coding DNA: TGTGCCAGCAGCATAACAGGGGGCGACGAGCAGTACTTC. Translated: CASSITGGDEQYF.

The gene calls are TRBV7-6 and TRBJ2-1; no clear D gene. The CDR3 extends over 13 amino acids. V was shortened by 4 bases and J by 10 bases, with 14 bases between the two germline ends. Germline assignment: CDR1 SGHVS and CDR2 FNYEAQ. DNA for the CDR3: TGTGCCAGCAGCTCAACCGGTAAGGACGAGCAGTTCTTC. It codes for CASSSTGKDEQFF.

The V call is TRBV27, the J call TRBJ2-1; 7 nucleotides align to TRBD2. This CDR3 contains 17 residues. Germline V gives CDR1 MNHEY, CDR2 SMNVEV (reference sequence). Trimming at V came to 4 bases and at J to 2 bases, leaving 11 bases not matched to a gene. CDR3 amino acids: CASSYTVGGGTYNEQFF. The CDR3, as DNA: TGTGCCAGCAGTTATACGGTCGGCGGGGGAACCTACAATGAGCAGTTCTTC.

This chain joins TRBV27 and TRBJ2-2, with unresolved D. CDR3 length: 13 amino acids. Germline V gene sequence: CDR1 MNHEY, CDR2 SMNVEV (reference sequence). The V end lost 2 bases, the J end lost 8 bases, and 9 bases lay between the germline ends. The CDR3 loop reads CASSLTLGGELFF. The CDR3 DNA reads as TGTGCCAGCAGTTTAACTCTCGGAGGGGAGCTGTTTTTT.

This sequence joins TRBV7-9 and TRBJ1-1, with D uncertain. Between the trimmed V and J ends, which lost 2 bases and 0 bases, there was a span of 7 bases. This CDR3 region has 14 residues. CDR1 is SEHNR, CDR2 FQNEAQ, per germline (reference sequence). The CDR3, as DNA: TGTGCCAGCAGCTTACTGGACGTGAACACTGAAGCTTTCTTT. Its translation is CASSLLDVNTEAFF.

The genes are TRBV6-1 and TRBJ2-5, with D possibly TRBD2 on 6 matching bases. The CDR3 consists of 18 residues. Per the germline V gene, CDR1 is MNHNS and CDR2 is SASEGT. V lost 2 bases and J 1 base, leaving 20 bases between the germline ends. CDR3 in amino acids: CASSESGGSGRTQETQYF. In DNA form, the CDR3 reads TGTGCCAGCAGTGAATCTGGTGGGTCAGGGAGGACCCAAGAGACCCAGTACTTC.

This rearrangement joins TRBV5-4 to TRBJ2-7; 9 bases match TRBD1. Germline V lookup: CDR1 SGHNT, CDR2 YYREEE (reference sequence). With V trimmed by 0 bases and J by 8 bases, 9 bases remained unmatched. The CDR3 totals 15 residues. CDR3 in amino acids: CASSLAGTGFDQQYF. The DNA of the CDR3 is TGTGCCAGCAGCTTGGCCGGGACAGGGTTCGACCAGCAGTACTTC.

V usage is TRBV18 and J usage is TRBJ2-2; D remains ambiguous. Germline CDR1 and CDR2: KGHSH and LQKENI. This CDR3 is 16 amino acids long. Between the trimmed V and J ends, which lost 3 bases and 12 bases, there was a span of 23 bases. The CDR3 loop is CASSPAEPPFPGKLFF. The CDR3 nucleotides read TGTGCCAGCTCACCCGCGGAACCCCCTTTTCCTGGGAAGCTGTTTTTT.

The chain couples TRBV13 to TRBJ2-3, with TRBD1 matching over 7 bases. The CDR3 length is 18 residues. The V gene's germline CDR1 is PRHDT and CDR2 FYEKMQ (reference sequence). With V trimmed by 5 bases and J by 0 bases, 14 bases remained unmatched. The CDR3 DNA sequence: TGTGCCAGCAGCCCGGGGACAGATACTACACTAAGCACAGATACGCAGTATTTT. Protein product: CASSPGTDTTLSTDTQYF.